Presented here are 26 T cell receptor beta chains from one specimen sequenced in a study of T cells in Graves' hyperthyroidism and ophthalmopathy. RNA transcripts were the template for amplifying TCR beta CDR3 regions. RT-PCR in the first round (using the HTBI primer set) targeted the TCR CDR3. TCRdb fed the multiplex PCR reads into MiXCR, producing one record per CDR3 protein. The sample comprises hundreds of thousands of distinct CDR3 sequences, roughly 15% of which are singletons, and about 21% rests with the top ten. Sequences were obtained from blood. These TCRs come from a woman in her fifties or sixties with Graves' ophthalmopathy.

This clonotype was seen repeatedly, ten times or more. V and J are TRBV3-1 and TRBJ1-2, with 8 bases that match TRBD1. V dropped 5 bases and J dropped 9; count of bases not matched to a gene: 8. Germline V gene sequence: CDR1 LGHDT, CDR2 YNNKEL (reference sequence). The CDR3 length is 13 residues. CDR3 residues: CASSFYDRGRYTF. Here the CDR3 DNA reads TGTGCCAGCAGCTTTTACGACAGGGGTCGCTACACCTTC.

This clonotype occurred many times. The genes are TRBV28 and TRBJ1-2; no firm D call. V was cut by 2 bases and J by 6 bases, with 13 bases left in between. The V gene's germline CDR1 is MDHEN and CDR2 SYDVKM. This CDR3 contains 14 residues. For the CDR3, the DNA is TGTGCCAGCAGTTTACGGGTAGGAGAGAATGGCTACACCTTC. Translating gives CASSLRVGENGYTF.

This chain connects TRBV7-3 to TRBJ2-1, with 11 bases matching TRBD2. Germline trimming cut 0 bases from V and 8 bases from J; bases unmatched to any gene: 3. Germline V lookup: CDR1 SGHTA, CDR2 FQGTGA. The CDR3 spans 15 residues. As DNA, the CDR3 is TGTGCCAGCAGCTTAACTAGCGGGAGGGTCGATGAGCAGTTCTTC. Translation: CASSLTSGRVDEQFF. Full variable domain (rest looked up from reference TRBV7-3 and TRBJ2-1): GAGVSQTPSNKVTEKGKYVELRCDPISGHTALYWYRQSLGQGPEFLIYFQGTGAADDSGLPNDRFFAVRPEGSVSTLKIQRTERGDSAVYLCASSLTSGRVDEQFFGPGTRLTVL.

J is TRBJ2-7 and V is TRBV20-1; no definite D call. Trimming left V 3 bases short and J 0 bases short, with 9 bases between. Looked up from germline, CDR1 is DFQATT and CDR2 is SNEGSKA (reference sequence). The CDR3 is made up of 13 amino acids. As DNA, the CDR3 is TGCAGTGCTAGGCCCGACATCTCCTACGAGCAGTACTTC. It encodes CSARPDISYEQYF.

This clonotype has a handful of counts. V and J are TRBV7-2 and TRBJ2-3; D unclear. CDR1 SGHTA and CDR2 FQGNSA come from the germline V gene. The CDR3 extends over 14 amino acids. Trimming took 1 base from V and 5 from J, leaving 10 bases between them. CDR3 region: CASSLDPKVDTQYF. The CDR3 region has the DNA TGTGCCAGCAGCTTAGACCCAAAGGTAGATACGCAGTATTTT.

The sample holds many counts of this clonotype. The chain employs TRBV7-3 and TRBJ2-1, with D maybe TRBD1 (5 bases). The CDR3 is 15 residues long. Trimming took 2 bases from V and 6 from J, leaving 14 bases between them. Germline V gene sequence: CDR1 SGHTA, CDR2 FQGTGA. The DNA for the CDR3 is TGTGCCAGCAGCTTAGACCCGACAGAGAGCAATGAGCAGTTCTTC. Its protein product is CASSLDPTESNEQFF.

The gene calls are TRBV28 and TRBJ2-1; 8 bases align to TRBD2. The CDR3 extends over 14 amino acids. Germline loops: CDR1 MDHEN, CDR2 SYDVKM. V gave up 6 bases and J gave up 6 bases; unmatched junction bases: 7. For the CDR3, the DNA is TGTGCCAGCAGGCATCCGGGACTAGTCAATGAGCAGTTCTTC. Its protein is CASRHPGLVNEQFF.

The sample holds many counts of this clonotype. The V gene is TRBV3-1, the J gene TRBJ2-1; D is undetermined. V was clipped by 0 bases and J by 1 base, with 7 bases between them. Germline V CDR1 and CDR2: LGHDT, YNNKEL (reference sequence). The CDR3 has 15 residues. CDR3 region: CASSQELRSYNEQFF. CDR3 DNA: TGTGCCAGCAGCCAAGAATTGAGGTCCTACAATGAGCAGTTCTTC.

This clonotype was observed many times. The V gene is TRBV2, the J gene TRBJ1-1; D gene unclear. In germline, CDR1 is SNHLY, CDR2 FYNNEI. V was clipped by 6 bases and J by 6 bases, with 11 bases between them. The CDR3 loop spans 12 amino acids. The CDR3 bases are TGTGCCAGCAGACGAATAGACTCTGAAGCTTTCTTT. It specifies CASRRIDSEAFF.

A word on this clonotype: A much larger clone differs from this one at a single base, so this may be a read error. The V and J genes are TRBV12-3 or TRBV12-4 and TRBJ1-2; 10 bases are a match to TRBD1. This CDR3 comprises 14 residues. V gave up 7 bases and J gave up 8 bases; unmatched junction bases: 10. CDR3 in amino acids: CASKMGQGMLGYTF. The CDR3, as DNA: TGTGCCAGCAAGATGGGACAGGGGATGTTGGGCTACACCTTC.

This clonotype has only a few counts. This chain joins TRBV19 and TRBJ1-5; a possible D gene is TRBD1 (6 bases). Trimming took 4 bases from V and 2 from J, leaving 12 bases between them. The CDR3 contains 15 residues. CDR1 and CDR2 from the germline V gene are LNHDA and SQIVND (reference sequence). The CDR3 DNA reads TGTGCCAGTAGTACAGGGGTATTCGGCAATCAGCCCCAGCATTTT. Translation: CASSTGVFGNQPQHF.

The J gene is TRBJ1-1, the V gene TRBV18; no clear D gene. This CDR3 is built from 14 residues. Per the germline V gene, CDR1 is KGHSH and CDR2 is LQKENI. V lost 0 bases to trimming and J lost 11 bases, with 16 bases between them. The CDR3 protein is CASSPPAGRVLAFF. In DNA form, the CDR3 reads TGTGCCAGCTCACCACCGGCAGGCCGCGTCCTCGCTTTCTTT. Variable domain in full (rest from reference TRBV18 and TRBJ1-1): NAGVMQNPRHLVRRRGQEARLRCSPMKGHSHVYWYRQLPEEGLKFMVYLQKENIIDESGMPKERFSAEFPKEGPSILRIQQVVRGDSAAYFCASSPPAGRVLAFFGQGTRLTVV.

This chain joins TRBV29-1 and TRBJ2-7; no clear D gene. Trimming removed 3 bases at V and 4 bases at J, with 7 bases between. Germline V gives CDR1 SQVTM, CDR2 ANQGSEA. The CDR3 sequence is 11 residues long. The CDR3 sequence is CSVEELYEQYF. CDR3 DNA sequence: TGCAGCGTTGAGGAATTGTACGAGCAGTACTTC.

Ten or more counts support this clonotype. The J gene is TRBJ1-6, the V gene TRBV7-2; 7 bases map to TRBD1. CDR3 length: 18 amino acids. Trimming at V came to 3 bases and at J to 6 bases, leaving 14 bases not matched to a gene. CDR1 is SGHTA, CDR2 FQGNSA, per germline. This CDR3 is CASSFVAPRQGSNSPLHF. The CDR3 DNA sequence: TGTGCCAGCAGCTTTGTCGCGCCCCGACAGGGAAGTAATTCACCCCTCCACTTT.

At least ten counts were recorded for this clonotype. V usage is TRBV20-1 and J usage is TRBJ2-7; possible D gene TRBD2, 5 bases. V was trimmed by 0 bases and J by 3 bases, leaving 18 bases between them. The CDR3 runs to 16 residues. CDR1 DFQATT and CDR2 SNEGSKA come from the germline V gene (reference sequence). CDR3 nucleotides: TGCAGTGCTAGAGACTCGGACTCCCCGTATCTCTACGAGCAGTACTTC. Its protein is CSARDSDSPYLYEQYF.

The chain couples TRBV6-2 or TRBV6-3 to TRBJ2-5; D might be TRBD1 (8 bases). The CDR3 consists of 16 residues. V dropped 5 bases and J dropped 2 bases, with 18 bases sitting between them. The germline V gene has CDR1 MNHEY and CDR2 SVGEGT. The CDR3 is CASSRWTGREQETQYF. The CDR3 region has the DNA TGTGCCAGCAGTCGCTGGACAGGGAGGGAACAAGAGACCCAGTACTTC.

The chain employs TRBV12-3 or TRBV12-4 and TRBJ1-6; no definite D call. This CDR3 spans 14 amino acids. With 6 bases removed from V and 0 bases from J, the gap between germline ends came to 6 bases. DNA of the CDR3: TGTGCCAGCAGGGCGAGCTCCTATAATTCACCCCTCCACTTT. It yields the protein CASRASSYNSPLHF.

The J gene is TRBJ2-7, the V gene TRBV20-1; maybe TRBD1 (6 bases). CDR1 DFQATT and CDR2 SNEGSKA come from the germline V gene (reference sequence). The ends were cut back, 7 bases at V and 3 bases at J, with 10 bases in the middle. CDR3 length: 11 amino acids. The CDR3 reads CSGQVRYEQYF. In nucleotides, the CDR3 is TGCAGTGGACAGGTACGCTACGAGCAGTACTTC.

This chain connects TRBV20-1 to TRBJ1-5; D remains unclear. The CDR3 is made up of 10 amino acids. V was shortened by 5 bases and J by 6 bases, with 5 bases between the two germline ends. Germline CDR1 and CDR2: DFQATT and SNEGSKA (reference sequence). The CDR3 sequence is CSAGTQPQHF. The DNA for the CDR3 is TGCAGTGCTGGAACTCAGCCCCAGCATTTT.

This clonotype showed up many times. The rearrangement links TRBV5-5 to TRBJ2-5; the D gene is possibly TRBD1 (5 bases). The ends were cut back, 1 base at V and 2 bases at J, with 9 bases in the middle. This CDR3 contains 14 residues. Germline CDR1 reads SGHKS; CDR2 reads YYEKEE (reference sequence). CDR3 in amino acids: CASSLNPGQETQYF. The CDR3 DNA reads TGTGCCAGCAGCTTGAACCCAGGGCAAGAGACCCAGTACTTC. Using reference TRBV5-5 and TRBJ2-5 for the parts outside the CDR3, the full variable domain is DAGVTQSPTHLIKTRGQQVTLRCSPISGHKSVSWYQQVLGQGPQFIFQYYEKEERGRGNFPDRFSARQFPNYSSELNVNALLLGDSALYLCASSLNPGQETQYFGPGTRLLVL.

This clonotype was observed at least ten times. The V call is TRBV2, the J call TRBJ1-5; TRBD1 matches 12 bases. This CDR3 is 15 amino acids long. J gave up 7 bases and V 3 bases, and 4 bases lay outside the gene matches. CDR1 SNHLY and CDR2 FYNNEI come from the germline V gene. CDR3 nucleotides: TGTGCCAGCAGTGACGGGACAGGGGGCCCGCAGCCCCAGCATTTT. Encoded protein: CASSDGTGGPQPQHF.

The V and J genes are TRBV20-1 and TRBJ1-4, with a tentative D call TRBD1 (5 bases). The CDR3 is 15 residues long. V was pared by 5 bases and J by 6 bases, with 19 bases between. Germline V CDR1 and CDR2: DFQATT, SNEGSKA (reference sequence). The CDR3 sequence: CSAYLMGKGDEKLFF. As DNA, the CDR3 is TGCAGTGCTTACCTCATGGGGAAAGGGGATGAAAAACTGTTTTTT.

This clonotype has only a few counts. Just one base apart from a much larger clone, this may be a read error. The chain combines TRBV5-1 with TRBJ2-1; D is possibly TRBD2 (6 bases). This CDR3 comprises 15 residues. Germline V CDR1 and CDR2: SGHRS, YFSETQ. CDR3 region: CANSLEGWPYNEQFF. The CDR3 DNA reads TGCGCCAACAGCTTGGAGGGGTGGCCCTACAATGAGCAGTTCTTC.

Concerning this clonotype: Given a much more abundant clone one base away, this may be a read error. In this CDR3 the conserved last residue, phenylalanine or tryptophan, is missing, so a read error is likely. V and J are TRBV20-1 and TRBJ1-5; D is unclear. Germline V gene lookup returns CDR1 DFQATT and CDR2 SNEGSKA (reference sequence). The length of the CDR3 is 15 residues. V lost 3 bases and J lost 0, with 12 bases in between. The DNA for the CDR3 is TGCAGTGCTAGTTCCGGCCTGTATAGCAATCAGCCCCAGCATCTT. This codes for CSASSGLYSNQPQHL.

The chain is built from TRBV20-1 and TRBJ2-6; D may be TRBD1 (5 bases). Deletions cut 6 bases from V and 0 bases from J, with 6 bases between. This CDR3 has 13 amino acids. Germline CDR1 is DFQATT and CDR2 is SNEGSKA (reference sequence). CDR3 loop: CSADTSGANVLTF. DNA for the CDR3: TGCAGTGCGGACACCTCTGGGGCCAACGTCCTGACTTTC.

At least ten counts were recorded for this clonotype. The CDR3 nucleotides are TGTGCCAGCAGTCCTAGTGTAAGTGAGCAGTTCTTC. This gives the protein CASSPSVSEQFF. The chain uses TRBV2 and TRBJ2-1; D is unclear. The germline V gene encodes CDR1 SNHLY and CDR2 FYNNEI. The CDR3 is 12 residues long. The V and J ends lost 5 bases and 9 bases respectively, with 11 bases between them.